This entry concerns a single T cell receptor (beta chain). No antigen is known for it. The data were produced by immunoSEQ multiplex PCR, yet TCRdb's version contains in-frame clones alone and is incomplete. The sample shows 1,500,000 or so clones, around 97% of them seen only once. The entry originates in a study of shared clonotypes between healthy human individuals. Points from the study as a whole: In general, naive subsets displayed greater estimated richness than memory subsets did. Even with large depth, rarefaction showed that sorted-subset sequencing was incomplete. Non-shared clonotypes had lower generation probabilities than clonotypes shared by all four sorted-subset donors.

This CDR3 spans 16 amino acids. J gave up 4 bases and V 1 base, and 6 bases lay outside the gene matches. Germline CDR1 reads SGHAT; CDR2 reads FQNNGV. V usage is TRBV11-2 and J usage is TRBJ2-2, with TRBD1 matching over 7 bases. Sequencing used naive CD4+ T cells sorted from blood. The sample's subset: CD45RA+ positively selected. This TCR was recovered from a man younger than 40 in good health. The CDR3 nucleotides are TGTGCCAGCAGCTTAGGAGGGGGCAGGACCACCGGGGAGCTGTTTTTT. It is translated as CASSLGGGRTTGELFF.